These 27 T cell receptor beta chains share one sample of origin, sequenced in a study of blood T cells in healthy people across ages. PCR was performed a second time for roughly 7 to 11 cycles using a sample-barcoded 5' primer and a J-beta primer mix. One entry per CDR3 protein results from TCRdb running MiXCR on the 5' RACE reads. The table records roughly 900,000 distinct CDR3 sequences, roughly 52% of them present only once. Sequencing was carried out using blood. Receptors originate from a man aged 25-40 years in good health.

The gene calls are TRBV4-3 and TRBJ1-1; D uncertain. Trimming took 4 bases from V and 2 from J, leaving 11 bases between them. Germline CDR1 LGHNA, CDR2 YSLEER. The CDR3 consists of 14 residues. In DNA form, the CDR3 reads TGCGCCAGCAGCCTGATCCTTTCCAACACTGAAGCTTTCTTT. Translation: CASSLILSNTEAFF.

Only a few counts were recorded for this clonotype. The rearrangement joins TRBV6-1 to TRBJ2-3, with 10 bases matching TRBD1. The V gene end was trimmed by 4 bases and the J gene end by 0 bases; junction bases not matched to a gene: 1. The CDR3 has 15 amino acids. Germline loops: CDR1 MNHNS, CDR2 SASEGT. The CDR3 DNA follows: TGTGCCAGCAGTGGGGACAGGGGAAGCACAGATACGCAGTATTTT. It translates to CASSGDRGSTDTQYF.

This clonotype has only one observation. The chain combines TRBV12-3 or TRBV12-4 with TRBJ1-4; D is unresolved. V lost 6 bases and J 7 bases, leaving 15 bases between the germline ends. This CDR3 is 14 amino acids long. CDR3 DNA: TGTGCCAGCAGCTCCGGTCCCGTCACTGAAAAACTGTTTTTT. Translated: CASSSGPVTEKLFF.

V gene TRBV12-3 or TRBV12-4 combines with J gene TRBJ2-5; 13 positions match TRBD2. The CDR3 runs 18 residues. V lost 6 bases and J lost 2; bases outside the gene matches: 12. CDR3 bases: TGTGCCAGCAGCCTTCGGACTAGCGGGGGACACCTTCAAGAGACCCAGTACTTC. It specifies CASSLRTSGGHLQETQYF.

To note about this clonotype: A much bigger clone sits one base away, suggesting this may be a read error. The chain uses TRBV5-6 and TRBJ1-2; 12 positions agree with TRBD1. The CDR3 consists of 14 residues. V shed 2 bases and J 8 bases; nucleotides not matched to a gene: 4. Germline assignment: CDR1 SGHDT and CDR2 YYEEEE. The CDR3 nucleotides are TGTGCCAGCAGCTTCGGGACAGGGGGCAAGGGCTACACCTTC. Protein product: CASSFGTGGKGYTF.

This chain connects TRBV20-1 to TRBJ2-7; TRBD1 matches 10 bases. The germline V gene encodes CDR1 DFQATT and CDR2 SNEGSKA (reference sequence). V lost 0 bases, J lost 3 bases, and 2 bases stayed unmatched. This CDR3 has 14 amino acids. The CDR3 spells CSAREWTGGYEQYF. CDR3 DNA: TGCAGTGCTAGAGAATGGACAGGGGGCTACGAGCAGTACTTC.

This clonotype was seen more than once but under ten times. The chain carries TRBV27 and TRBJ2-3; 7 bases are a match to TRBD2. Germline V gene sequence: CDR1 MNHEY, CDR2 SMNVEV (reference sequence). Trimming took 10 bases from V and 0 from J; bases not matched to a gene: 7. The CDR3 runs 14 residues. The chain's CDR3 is CATGGGWSTDTQYF. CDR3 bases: TGTGCCACCGGGGGAGGGTGGAGCACAGATACGCAGTATTTT.

The CDR3 loop reads CASSFGAGGDTQYF. CDR3 nucleotides: TGTGCCAGCAGCTTTGGGGCGGGGGGAGATACGCAGTATTTT. The V gene is TRBV11-2, the J gene TRBJ2-3, with 8 bases fitting TRBD2. V lost 3 bases, J lost 5 bases, and 4 bases stayed unmatched. Germline assignment: CDR1 SGHAT and CDR2 FQNNGV. This CDR3 region has 14 residues.

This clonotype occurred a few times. In nucleotides, the CDR3 is TGTGCCAGATGGGACAGGGCCTGTTTGGAAGGATACGAGCAGTACTTC. Translated, it gives CARWDRACLEGYEQYF. The chain recombines TRBV2 with TRBJ2-7, with 9 bases aligning to TRBD1. Germline V lookup: CDR1 SNHLY, CDR2 FYNNEI. With V trimmed by 9 bases and J by 4 bases, 16 bases remained unmatched. The CDR3 sequence is 16 residues long.

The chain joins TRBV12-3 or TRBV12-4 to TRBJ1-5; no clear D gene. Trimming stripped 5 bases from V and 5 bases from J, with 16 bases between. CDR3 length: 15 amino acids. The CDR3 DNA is TGTGCCAGCAGTCTACGGACTGGGTTCGATCAGCCCCAGCATTTT. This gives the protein CASSLRTGFDQPQHF.

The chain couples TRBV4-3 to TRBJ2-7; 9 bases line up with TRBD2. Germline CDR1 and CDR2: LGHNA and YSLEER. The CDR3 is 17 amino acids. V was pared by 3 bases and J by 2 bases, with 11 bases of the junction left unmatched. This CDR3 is CASSHFVAGEVPYEQYF. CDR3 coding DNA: TGCGCCAGCAGCCATTTCGTAGCGGGGGAGGTTCCCTACGAGCAGTACTTC.

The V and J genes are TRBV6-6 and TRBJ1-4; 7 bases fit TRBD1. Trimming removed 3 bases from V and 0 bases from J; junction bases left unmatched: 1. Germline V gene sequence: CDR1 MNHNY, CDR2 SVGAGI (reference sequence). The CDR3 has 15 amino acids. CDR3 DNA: TGTGCCAGCAGTTATGGGACAGCAACTAATGAAAAACTGTTTTTT. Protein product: CASSYGTATNEKLFF.

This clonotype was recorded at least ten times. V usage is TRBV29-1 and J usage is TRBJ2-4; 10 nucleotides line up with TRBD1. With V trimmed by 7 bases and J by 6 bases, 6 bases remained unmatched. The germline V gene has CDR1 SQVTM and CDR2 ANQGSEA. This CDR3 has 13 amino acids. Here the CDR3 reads CSAGRDRGNIQYF. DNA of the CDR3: TGCAGCGCCGGGAGGGACAGGGGAAACATTCAGTACTTC.

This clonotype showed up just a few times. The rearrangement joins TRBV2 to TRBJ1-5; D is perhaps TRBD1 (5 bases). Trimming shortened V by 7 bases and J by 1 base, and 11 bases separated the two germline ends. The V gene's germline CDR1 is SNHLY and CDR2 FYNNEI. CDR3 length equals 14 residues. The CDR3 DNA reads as TGTGCCAGCACAAGACAGTCGAGCAATCAGCCCCAGCATTTT. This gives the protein CASTRQSSNQPQHF.

As DNA, the CDR3 is TGTGCCAGCAGTTACTCGACTACCGAGCAGTTCTTC. As protein: CASSYSTTEQFF. The rearrangement links TRBV6-2 or TRBV6-3 to TRBJ2-1, with D tentatively TRBD2 (5 bases). The germline V and J ends were trimmed by 0 bases and 10 bases, with 7 bases remaining between them. CDR3 length: 12 residues. Germline loops: CDR1 MNHEY, CDR2 SVGEGT.

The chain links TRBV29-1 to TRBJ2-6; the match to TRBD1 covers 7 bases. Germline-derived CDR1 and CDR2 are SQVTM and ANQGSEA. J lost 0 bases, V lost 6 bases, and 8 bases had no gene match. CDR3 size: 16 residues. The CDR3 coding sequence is TGCAGCGTCAATAGGGACAGTGGCTCTGGGGCCAACGTCCTGACTTTC. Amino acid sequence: CSVNRDSGSGANVLTF.

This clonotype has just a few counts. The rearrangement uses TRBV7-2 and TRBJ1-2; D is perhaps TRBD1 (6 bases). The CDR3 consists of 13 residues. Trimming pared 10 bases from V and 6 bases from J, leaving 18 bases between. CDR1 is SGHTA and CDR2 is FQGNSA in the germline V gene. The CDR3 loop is CAISGGAVDGYTF. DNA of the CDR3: TGTGCCATCTCCGGGGGGGCGGTAGATGGCTACACCTTC.

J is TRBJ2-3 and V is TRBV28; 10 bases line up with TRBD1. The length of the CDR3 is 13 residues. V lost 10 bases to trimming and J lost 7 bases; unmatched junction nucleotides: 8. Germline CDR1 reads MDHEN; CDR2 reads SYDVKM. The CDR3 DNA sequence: TGTGCCATAGGACAGGGGGAAGTGAATACGCAGTATTTT. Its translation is CAIGQGEVNTQYF.

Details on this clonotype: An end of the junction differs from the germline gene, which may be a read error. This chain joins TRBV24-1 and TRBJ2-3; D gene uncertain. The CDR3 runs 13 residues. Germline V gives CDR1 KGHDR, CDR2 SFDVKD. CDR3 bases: TGTGCCGCCAGTGATCCCGCACCAGATACGCAGTATTTT. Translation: CAASDPAPDTQYF.

The CDR3 protein is CASSSRQPSSYNSPLHF. The CDR3 nucleotides read TGTGCCAGCAGTTCCAGACAGCCCAGCTCCTATAATTCACCCCTCCACTTT. This chain joins TRBV6-2 or TRBV6-3 and TRBJ1-6; D is possibly TRBD1 (5 bases). V lost 4 bases and J lost 0, with 13 bases in between. Per the germline V gene, CDR1 is MNHEY and CDR2 is SVGEGT. CDR3 length: 17 amino acids.

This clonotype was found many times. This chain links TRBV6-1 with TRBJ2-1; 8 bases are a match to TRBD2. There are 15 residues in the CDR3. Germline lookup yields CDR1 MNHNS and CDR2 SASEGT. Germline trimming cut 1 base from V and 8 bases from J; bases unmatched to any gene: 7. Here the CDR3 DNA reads TGTGCCAGCAGTGAAGGGAACGGGGGGGCTTATGAGCAGTTCTTC. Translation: CASSEGNGGAYEQFF.

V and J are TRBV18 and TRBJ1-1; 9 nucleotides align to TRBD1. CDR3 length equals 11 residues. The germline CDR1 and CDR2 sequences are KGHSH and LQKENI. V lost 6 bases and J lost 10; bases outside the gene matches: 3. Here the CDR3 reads CASSLGQGAFF. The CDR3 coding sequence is TGTGCCAGCTCTCTGGGACAGGGAGCTTTCTTT.

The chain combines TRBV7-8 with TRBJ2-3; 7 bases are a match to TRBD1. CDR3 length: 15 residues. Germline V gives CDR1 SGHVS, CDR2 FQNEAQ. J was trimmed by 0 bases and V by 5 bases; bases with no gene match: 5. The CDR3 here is CASSIYRGSTDTQYF. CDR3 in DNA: TGTGCCAGCAGCATCTACAGGGGAAGCACAGATACGCAGTATTTT.

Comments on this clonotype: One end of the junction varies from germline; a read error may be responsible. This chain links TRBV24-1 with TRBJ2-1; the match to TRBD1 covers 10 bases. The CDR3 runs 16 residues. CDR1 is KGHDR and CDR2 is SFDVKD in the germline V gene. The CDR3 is CTTSEGDRGSYNEQFF. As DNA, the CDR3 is TGTACCACCAGTGAAGGGGACAGGGGCTCCTACAATGAGCAGTTCTTC.

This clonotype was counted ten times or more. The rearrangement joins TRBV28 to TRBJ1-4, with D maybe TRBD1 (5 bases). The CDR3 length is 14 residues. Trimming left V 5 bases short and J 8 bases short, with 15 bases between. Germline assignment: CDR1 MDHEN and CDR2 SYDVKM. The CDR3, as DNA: TGTGCCAGCAGTCAACAGGTTCGGAGCGAAAAACTGTTTTTT. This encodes CASSQQVRSEKLFF.

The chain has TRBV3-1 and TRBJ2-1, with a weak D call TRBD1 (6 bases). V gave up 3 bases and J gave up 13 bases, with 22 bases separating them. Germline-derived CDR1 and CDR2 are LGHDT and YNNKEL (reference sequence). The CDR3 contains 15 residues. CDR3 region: CASSQVTGGRETQFF. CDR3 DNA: TGTGCCAGCAGCCAGGTGACAGGTGGGAGAGAGACCCAGTTCTTC.

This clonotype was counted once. Here the CDR3 reads CASSTLGGAEGYTF. CDR3 nucleotide sequence: TGTGCCAGCAGCACTCTAGGGGGCGCCGAGGGCTACACCTTC. The V call is TRBV12-3 or TRBV12-4, the J call TRBJ1-2, with 7 bases identical to TRBD1. The CDR3 runs to 14 residues. V was pared by 6 bases and J by 8 bases, with 12 bases of the junction left unmatched.